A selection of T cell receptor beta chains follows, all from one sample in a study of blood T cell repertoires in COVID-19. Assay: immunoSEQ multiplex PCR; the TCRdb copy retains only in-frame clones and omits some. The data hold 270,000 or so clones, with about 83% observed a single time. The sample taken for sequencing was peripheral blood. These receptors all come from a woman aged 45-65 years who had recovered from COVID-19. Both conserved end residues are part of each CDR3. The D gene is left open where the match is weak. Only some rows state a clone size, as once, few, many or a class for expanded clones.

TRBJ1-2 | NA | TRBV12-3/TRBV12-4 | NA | TGTGCCAGCAGTCCCCCGGGTAACTATGGCTACACCTTC | CASSPPGNYGYTF
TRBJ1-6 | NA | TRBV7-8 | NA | TGTGCCAGCAGCTTAGGTTCCGGGTCCAATAATTCACCCCTCCACTTT | CASSLGSGSNNSPLHF
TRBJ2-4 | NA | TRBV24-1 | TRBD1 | TGTGCCAGCACACCGGGACAGGGAGACATTCAGTACTTC | CASTPGQGDIQYF
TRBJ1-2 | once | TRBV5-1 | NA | TGCGCCAGCAGCTTGCGTTCTTCACCTACTCTCGACTACACCTTC | CASSLRSSPTLDYTF
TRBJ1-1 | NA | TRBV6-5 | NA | TGTGCCAGCACCAAACAGGGATACACTGAAGCTTTCTTT | CASTKQGYTEAFF
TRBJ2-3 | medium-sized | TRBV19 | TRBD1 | TGTGCCAGTAGTAAGACAGGGTCTAGCACAGATACGCAGTATTTT | CASSKTGSSTDTQYF
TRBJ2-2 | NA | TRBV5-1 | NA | TGCGCCAGCAGCAACGAGGGGGCCGGGGAGCTGTTTTTT | CASSNEGAGELFF
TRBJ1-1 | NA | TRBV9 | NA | TGTGCCAGCAGTTACATTGACAGCGCGAACACTGAAGCTTTCTTT | CASSYIDSANTEAFF
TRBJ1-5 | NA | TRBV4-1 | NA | TGCGCCAGCAGCCCACAGGGTGGCAATCAGCCCCAGCATTTT | CASSPQGGNQPQHF
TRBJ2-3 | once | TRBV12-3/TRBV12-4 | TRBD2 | TGTGCCAGCAGTTTTAGCGGGGCAGATACGCAGTATTTT | CASSFSGADTQYF
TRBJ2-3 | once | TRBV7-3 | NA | TGTGCCAGCAGCTTAACCCCAGGAGGACTCACAGATACGCAGTATTTT | CASSLTPGGLTDTQYF
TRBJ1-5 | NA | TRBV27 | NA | TGTGCCAGCAGTCCAACCTACCCTGCCCTTAGCAATCAGCCCCAGCATTTT | CASSPTYPALSNQPQHF
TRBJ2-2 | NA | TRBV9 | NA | TGTGCCAGCAGCGTAGCACTAGGCTTGGACGGGGAGCTGTTTTTT | CASSVALGLDGELFF
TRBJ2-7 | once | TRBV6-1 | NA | TGTGCCAGCAGTGAACGCTATGCCTACGAGCAGTACTTC | CASSERYAYEQYF
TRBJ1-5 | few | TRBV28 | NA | TGTGCCAGCAGTTTTTCGGGACAGCCCCAGCATTTT | CASSFSGQPQHF
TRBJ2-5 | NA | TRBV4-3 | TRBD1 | TGCGCCAGCAGCCAAGATGTGGGCAGGGGGGAGACCCAGTACTTC | CASSQDVGRGETQYF
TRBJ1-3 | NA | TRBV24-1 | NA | TGTGCCACCTTAGGGGACTCTGGAAACACCATATATTTT | CATLGDSGNTIYF
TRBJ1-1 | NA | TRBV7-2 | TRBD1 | TGTGCCAGCAGCTACCGACAGGGAGCAACTGAAGCTTTCTTT | CASSYRQGATEAFF
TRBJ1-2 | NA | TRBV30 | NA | TGTGCCTGGAGTCTCGGCTATGGCTACACCTTC | CAWSLGYGYTF
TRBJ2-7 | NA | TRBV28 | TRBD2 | TGTGCCAGCAGTTTTAGCGGGGGCACATACGAGCAGTACTTC | CASSFSGGTYEQYF
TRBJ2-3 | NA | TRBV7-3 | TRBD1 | TGTGCCAGCAGCTTATCCAAGGGACAGGGCACAGATACGCAGTATTTT | CASSLSKGQGTDTQYF
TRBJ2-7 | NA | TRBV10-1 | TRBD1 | TGCGCCAGCAGTCAAGGGGGCGGAAGGCCCTACGAGCAGTACTTC | CASSQGGGRPYEQYF
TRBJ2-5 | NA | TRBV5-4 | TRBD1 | TGTGCCAGCAGCCAGGACAGGGGGCTGGGGGAGACCCAGTACTTC | CASSQDRGLGETQYF
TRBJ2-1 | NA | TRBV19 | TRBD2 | TGTGCCAGTAGTAAGCAACCCGGGGGGGGATCATACAATGAGCAGTTCTTC | CASSKQPGGGSYNEQFF
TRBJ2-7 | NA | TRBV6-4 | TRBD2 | TGTGCCAGCAGTGAGACTAGCGGGAGCTCCTACGAGCAGTACTTC | CASSETSGSSYEQYF
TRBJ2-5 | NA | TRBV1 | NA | TGCACCAGCAGCCAAGTAAGCGGGAGGCCCCAAGAGACCCAGTACTTC | CTSSQVSGRPQETQYF
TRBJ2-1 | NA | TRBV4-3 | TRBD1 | TGCGCCAGCAGCCACCGGAGGACAGGGAGCTCCTACAATGAGCAGTTCTTC | CASSHRRTGSSYNEQFF
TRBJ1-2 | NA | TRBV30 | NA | TGTGCCTGGAGTTCCGGAGCGGGCTACACCTTC | CAWSSGAGYTF
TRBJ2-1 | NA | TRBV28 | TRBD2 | TGTGCCAGTGGCATCCAAGCGGGGGCCGCCAATGAGCAGTTCTTC | CASGIQAGAANEQFF
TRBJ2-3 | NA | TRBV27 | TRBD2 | TGTGCCAGCAGTCCCTTAGCGGGGCGAAGCACAGATACGCAGTATTTT | CASSPLAGRSTDTQYF
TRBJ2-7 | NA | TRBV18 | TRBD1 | TGTGCCAGCTCACCGGGACAGGGGGCTTCGGAGCAGTACTTC | CASSPGQGASEQYF
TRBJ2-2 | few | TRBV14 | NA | TGTGCCAGCAGCCAGCGAACGGTCACCGGGGAGCTGTTTTTT | CASSQRTVTGELFF
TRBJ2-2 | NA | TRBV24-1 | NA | TGTGCCACCAGAGGAGACTACACCGGGGAGCTGTTTTTT | CATRGDYTGELFF
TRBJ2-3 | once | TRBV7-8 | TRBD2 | TGTGCCAGCAGCCCCCCAATGGAAGCGGGGTACACAGATACGCAGTATTTT | CASSPPMEAGYTDTQYF
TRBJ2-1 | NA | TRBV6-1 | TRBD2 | TGTGCCAGCAGTGTCGGGGCTAGCGGGGGGGCCAGGTCACGGTTCTTC | CASSVGASGGARSRFF
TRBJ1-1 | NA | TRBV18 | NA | TGTGCCAGCTCACCAACCAGAGGAATGAACACTGAAGCTTTCTTT | CASSPTRGMNTEAFF
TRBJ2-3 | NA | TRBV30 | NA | TGTGCCTGGATTTTAGGGGCCGGGGATACGCAGTATTTT | CAWILGAGDTQYF
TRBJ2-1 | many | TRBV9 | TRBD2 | TGTGCCAGCAGCGTGGCCCACTTAGCGGGGGGTGTGGATGAGCAGTTCTTC | CASSVAHLAGGVDEQFF
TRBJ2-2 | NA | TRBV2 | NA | TGTGCCAGCAGTGAACAGGGGACGGCGAACACCGGGGAGCTGTTTTTT | CASSEQGTANTGELFF
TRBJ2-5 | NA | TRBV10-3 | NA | TGTGCCATAGCACGGGCGGGGCCGCGAGAGACCCAGTACTTC | CAIARAGPRETQYF
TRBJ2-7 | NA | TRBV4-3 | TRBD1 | TGCGCCAGCAGCCAGAGAGCAGGACAGACAGGGCGGCCCTACGAGCAGTACTTC | CASSQRAGQTGRPYEQYF
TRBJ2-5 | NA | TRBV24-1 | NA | TGTGCCACAGGAACCAGGGAATCGGTAGAGACCCAGTACTTC | CATGTRESVETQYF
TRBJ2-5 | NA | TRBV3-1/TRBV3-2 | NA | TGTGCCAGCAGCCGGATGGGGGGAGAGACCCAGTACTTC | CASSRMGGETQYF
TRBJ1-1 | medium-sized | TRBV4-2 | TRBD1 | TGTGCCAGCAGCCAAGGGACAGGGGCGCGAACTGAAGCTTTCTTT | CASSQGTGARTEAFF
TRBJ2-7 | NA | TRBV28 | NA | TGTGCCAGCAGTCCCGGGACTGAGTACGAGCAGTACTTC | CASSPGTEYEQYF
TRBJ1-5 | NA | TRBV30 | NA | TGTGCCTGGAGTATAAGGGGTGGGAATCAGCCCCAGCATTTT | CAWSIRGGNQPQHF
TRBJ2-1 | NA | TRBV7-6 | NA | TGTGCCAGCAGCTACATCGCCCCTTGGGAGAGGAGCTCCTACAATGAGCAGTTCTTC | CASSYIAPWERSSYNEQFF
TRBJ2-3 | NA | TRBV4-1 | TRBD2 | TGCGCCAGCAGCCAAGATCCCCCTGTAGCGGGGGCCGACGATACGCAGTATTTT | CASSQDPPVAGADDTQYF
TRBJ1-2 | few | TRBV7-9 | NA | TGTGCCAGCAGCCCAGGGTATGGCTACACCTTC | CASSPGYGYTF
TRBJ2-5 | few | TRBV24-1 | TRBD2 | TGTGCCACCAGTGAGCCGGGGGGGCGCCAAGAGACCCAGTACTTC | CATSEPGGRQETQYF
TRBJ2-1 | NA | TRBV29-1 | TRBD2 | TGCAGCGTTGACCCGGGACTAGAGAGCAATGAGCAGTTCTTC | CSVDPGLESNEQFF
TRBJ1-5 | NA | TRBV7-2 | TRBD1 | TGTGCCAGCAGCCGACAGGGGAATCAGCCCCAGCATTTT | CASSRQGNQPQHF
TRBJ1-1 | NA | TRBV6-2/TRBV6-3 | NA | TGTGCCAGCAGTTACCGGGGGGGCAGTGACACTGAAGCTTTCTTT | CASSYRGGSDTEAFF
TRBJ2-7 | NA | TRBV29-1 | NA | TGCAGCGTTGAAGCTCCTTCCACGGGTTCCTACGAGCAGTACTTC | CSVEAPSTGSYEQYF
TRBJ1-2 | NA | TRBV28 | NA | TGTGCCAGCAGGTTAGTAGCTAACTATGGCTACACCTTC | CASRLVANYGYTF
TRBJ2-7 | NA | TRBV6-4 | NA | TGTGCCAGCAGATCGACAGATTCCTACGAGCAGTACTTC | CASRSTDSYEQYF
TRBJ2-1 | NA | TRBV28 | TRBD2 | TGTGCCAGCAGACCCAGACTAGCGGGAGGGAGTTACAATGAGCAGTTCTTC | CASRPRLAGGSYNEQFF
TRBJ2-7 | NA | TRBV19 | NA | TGTGCCAGTAGTCTCGGACAGTACTACGAGCAGTACTTC | CASSLGQYYEQYF
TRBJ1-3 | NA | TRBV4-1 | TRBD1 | TGCGCCAGCAGCTCTAGACAGGGGCATAACTCTGGAAACACCATATATTTT | CASSSRQGHNSGNTIYF